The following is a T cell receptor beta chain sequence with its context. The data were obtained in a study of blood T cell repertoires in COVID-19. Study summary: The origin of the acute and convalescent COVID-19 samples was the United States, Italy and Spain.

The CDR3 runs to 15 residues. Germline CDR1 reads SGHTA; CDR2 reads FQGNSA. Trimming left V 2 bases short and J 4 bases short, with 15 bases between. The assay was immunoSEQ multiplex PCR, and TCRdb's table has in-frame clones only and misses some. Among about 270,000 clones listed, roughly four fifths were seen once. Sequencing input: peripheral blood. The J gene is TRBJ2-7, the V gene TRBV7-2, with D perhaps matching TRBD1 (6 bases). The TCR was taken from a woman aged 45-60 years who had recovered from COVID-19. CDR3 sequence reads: CASSLFQGQEYEQYF. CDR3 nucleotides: TGTGCCAGCAGCTTATTTCAGGGGCAGGAGTACGAGCAGTACTTC. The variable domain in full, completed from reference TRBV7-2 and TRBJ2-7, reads GAGVSQSPSNKVTEKGKDVELRCDPISGHTALYWYRQSLGQGLEFLIYFQGNSAPDKSGLPSDRFSAERTGGSVSTLTIQRTQQEDSAVYLCASSLFQGQEYEQYFGPGTRLTVT.